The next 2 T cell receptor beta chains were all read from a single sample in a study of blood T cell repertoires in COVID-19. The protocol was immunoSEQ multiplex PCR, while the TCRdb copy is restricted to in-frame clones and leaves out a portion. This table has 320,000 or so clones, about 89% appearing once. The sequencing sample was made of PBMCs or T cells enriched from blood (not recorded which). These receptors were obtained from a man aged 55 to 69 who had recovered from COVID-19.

The CDR3 region is CASSPGTGNTGELFF. The CDR3 DNA reads as TGTGCCAGCAGCCCCGGGACTGGAAACACCGGGGAGCTGTTTTTT. This rearrangement joins TRBV9 to TRBJ2-2, with D possibly matching TRBD2 (6 bases). The germline CDR1 and CDR2 sequences are SGDLS and YYNGEE. The CDR3 is made up of 15 amino acids. Trimming removed 4 bases from V and 2 bases from J, with 12 bases in between.

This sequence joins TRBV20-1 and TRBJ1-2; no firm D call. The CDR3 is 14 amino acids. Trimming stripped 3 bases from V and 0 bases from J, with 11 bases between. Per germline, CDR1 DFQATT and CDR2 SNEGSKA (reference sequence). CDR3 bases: TGCAGTGCTAGTGAACCCTCTACTAACTATGGCTACACCTTC. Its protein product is CSASEPSTNYGYTF.